This T cell receptor beta chain was identified in a study of T cell clones after liver transplantation. Study information: Pre-transplant mixed lymphocyte reactions yielded third-party-reactive TCRbeta sequences as comparators for graft-donor-reactive sequences. Tolerant meant at least one year fully off immunosuppression without liver enzymes above twice normal.

Trimming cost V 0 bases and J 9 bases, with 19 bases left between them. Germline CDR1 SGDLS, CDR2 YYNGEE. This CDR3 comprises 16 residues. Study-level results: Low donor cell numbers restricted donor-reactive repertoire measurement in a couple of subjects.

A remark on this clone: The antigen is unknown.

Clones were read by immunoSEQ multiplex PCR, and TCRdb kept only the in-frame ones, dropping some. The sample lists about 76,000 clones, 83% occurring once. This sequence was found in a human patient who received a liver transplant. Some T cells may be provided by the graft donor. The chain combines TRBV9 with TRBJ2-1, with unresolved D. The specimen comprised CD4+ T cells from blood, sampled at the 22-month timepoint. CDR3 in amino acids: CASSVAPTGHEGEQFF. CDR3 in DNA: TGTGCCAGCAGCGTAGCTCCAACCGGCCATGAAGGTGAGCAGTTCTTC.